The present T cell receptor (beta chain) was sequenced within a study of identical twins. This clonotype was detected a few times. TCRdb itself ran the 5' RACE reads through MiXCR, one entry per CDR3 protein. The sample carries roughly 770,000 distinct CDR3 sequences, about 20% recorded once. The CDR3 covers 12 residues. CDR1 is SQVTM, CDR2 ANQGSEA, per germline. V lost 6 bases, J lost 6 bases, and 4 bases stayed unmatched. This sample also belongs to another study, concerning T cells expressing NK-cell markers. As that report states: Dominant NKG2C+ clonotypes were found to form roughly 1.0-7.0% of CD8+ T cells in a handful of donors. Clones of NKG2C+ T cells that had expanded were of unclear HCMV specificity.

Material for sequencing was PBMCs. The chain couples TRBV29-1 to TRBJ1-4; 7 bases agree with TRBD1. The TCR sequence derives from a woman between 18 and 29 years old in good health. As DNA, the CDR3 is TGCAGCGTGACAGGGCGTGATGAAAAACTGTTTTTT. Protein sequence: CSVTGRDEKLFF.